The clone carrying this T cell receptor (beta chain) was observed a few times. Its antigen is not known. The data were obtained in a study of cytomegalovirus exposure and HLA in healthy donors. Study summary: A prior study identified approximately 110 million unique TCR beta sequences from roughly 180 million T cells.

Germline CDR1 SGHVS, CDR2 FQNEAQ. The CDR3 extends over 15 amino acids. The V end lost 1 base, the J end lost 9 bases, and 13 bases lay between the germline ends. Findings and limits, study-wide: Reported performance of the classifier showed diagnosis of cytomegalovirus status with high specificity and sensitivity. It was taken for granted in presence/absence analyses that sequencing depth across donors was roughly uniform. What a later analysis showed was that several of the most significant clusters appeared linked to common viral pathogens.

Primers included in the PCR were 60 Vbeta and 13 Jbeta primers. Measured with immunoSEQ multiplex PCR; TCRdb has only the in-frame clones, and not every one. The repertoire has about 97,000 clones, over 70% of them found once; the top ten carry under 11%. The specimen was PBMCs. This receptor was identified in a man between 45 and 60 years old in good health and CMV-seronegative. V is TRBV7-8 and J is TRBJ1-6; D perhaps matches TRBD1 (6 bases). The CDR3 loop reads CASSLVTGSSSPLHF. The CDR3 DNA reads TGTGCCAGCAGCTTAGTCACAGGGTCAAGTTCACCCCTCCACTTT.